The 5 T cell receptor beta chains given below trace back to one sample, sequenced in a study of graft-versus-host responses after intestinal transplantation. Some clones are missing from TCRdb's copy, which holds only in-frame ones; the method was immunoSEQ multiplex PCR. The data hold tens of thousands of clones, with just under 95% observed a single time. This material consisted of PBMCs, taken 16 days after intestinal transplant. These receptors all stem from a human patient who received an intestinal transplant, so some T cells may come from the graft donor.

V usage is TRBV6-1 and J usage is TRBJ2-3; the D gene is possibly TRBD1 (5 bases). The V gene lost 6 bases and the J gene lost 2 bases, with 6 bases spanning the gap. Germline V gene lookup returns CDR1 MNHNS and CDR2 SASEGT. The CDR3 totals 12 residues. CDR3 coding DNA: TGTGCCAGCAGGGGGCACACAGATACGCAGTATTTT. This gives the protein CASRGHTDTQYF.

The V and J genes are TRBV27 and TRBJ2-4; the D gene is possibly TRBD1 (5 bases). Germline values: CDR1 MNHEY, CDR2 SMNVEV (reference sequence). CDR3 length: 17 amino acids. The V and J ends lost 2 bases and 1 base respectively, with 15 bases between them. This CDR3 is CASSLGWGNGAKNIQYF. CDR3 bases: TGTGCCAGCAGTTTAGGTTGGGGCAATGGGGCCAAAAACATTCAGTACTTC.

This chain uses TRBV9 with TRBJ2-1; TRBD2 matches 9 bases. The germline V gene encodes CDR1 SGDLS and CDR2 YYNGEE. CDR3 length equals 16 residues. J gave up 6 bases and V 0 bases, and 7 bases lay outside the gene matches. The CDR3 spells CASSVEQREVTNEQFF. CDR3 bases: TGTGCCAGCAGCGTAGAACAGCGGGAGGTTACCAATGAGCAGTTCTTC.

The gene calls are TRBV9 and TRBJ2-7, with D tentatively TRBD1 (6 bases). Trimming left V 4 bases short and J 0 bases short, with 14 bases between. Germline-derived CDR1 and CDR2 are SGDLS and YYNGEE. The CDR3 is 15 amino acids. The CDR3: CASSQGRAFSYEQYF. The CDR3 DNA reads as TGTGCCAGCAGCCAGGGGAGAGCGTTCTCCTACGAGCAGTACTTC.

The chain combines TRBV4-2 with TRBJ2-5; 8 bases line up with TRBD2. The J call is doubtful: the DNA matches TRBJ2-7 better. Germline CDR1 LGHNA, CDR2 YNFKEQ. The CDR3 is 17 residues long. The CDR3 nucleotides are TGTGCCAGCAGCCAAGAGATCGAGACTAGCGTCGCCTACGAGCAGTACTTC. Amino acid sequence: CASSQEIETSVAYEQYF.